Described below is a single T cell receptor (beta chain) sequence and its context. This sample is part of a study of T-cell memory formation after mild COVID-19. TCRdb re-derived calls from the 5' RACE reads in MiXCR, one entry per CDR3 protein. The sample lists 280,000 or so distinct CDR3 sequences; more than 15% were seen once. The clonotype was recovered from a man aged 18-30 years who had mild COVID-19 (a few samples of this study predate the infection). Cell type and time point are not known. The sample comprised PBMCs or a T cell subset sorted from them (not recorded which).

The CDR3 sequence is CASSSFGQGEQYV. The CDR3 DNA follows: TGTGCCAGCAGTTCCTTCGGACAGGGGGAGCAGTACGTC. The chain carries TRBV12-3 or TRBV12-4 and TRBJ2-7; 9 bases line up with TRBD1. V trimming: 4 bases; J trimming: 7 bases; junction bases outside the gene matches: 5. CDR3 length: 13 residues.